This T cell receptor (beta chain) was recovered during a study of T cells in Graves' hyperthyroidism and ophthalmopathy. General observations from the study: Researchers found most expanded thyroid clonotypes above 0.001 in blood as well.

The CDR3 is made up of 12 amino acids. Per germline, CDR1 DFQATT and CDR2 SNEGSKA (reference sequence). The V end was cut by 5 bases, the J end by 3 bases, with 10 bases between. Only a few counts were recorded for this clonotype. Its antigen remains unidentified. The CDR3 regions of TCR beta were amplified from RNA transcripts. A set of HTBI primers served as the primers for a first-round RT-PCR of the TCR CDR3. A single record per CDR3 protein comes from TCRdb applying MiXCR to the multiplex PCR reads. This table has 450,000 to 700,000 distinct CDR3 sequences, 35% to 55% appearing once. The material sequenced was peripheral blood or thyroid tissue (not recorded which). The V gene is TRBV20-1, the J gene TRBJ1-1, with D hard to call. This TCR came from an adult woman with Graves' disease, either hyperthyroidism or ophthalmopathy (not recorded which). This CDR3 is CSAPSGDTEAFF. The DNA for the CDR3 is TGCAGTGCTCCGAGCGGGGACACTGAAGCTTTCTTT.